These 20 T cell receptor beta chains were all obtained from the same sample, sequenced in a study of cytomegalovirus exposure and HLA in healthy donors (dated by TCRdb to the late 2010s). The method behind the library was the immunoSEQ multiplex PCR assay. TCRdb carries this immuneACCESS record with in-frame sequences only. Its versions omit some clonotypes, under half of them owing to an unresolved V gene in the studies checked, with the rest unexplained. In this sample the table shows 130,000 to 150,000 clones, 75% to 90% of which occur a single time. The ten top clones hold under 8% of the sample. Sequenced: PBMCs. Every receptor here comes from a woman aged 25 to 39 in good health and CMV-seropositive.

The chain employs TRBV5-1 and TRBJ2-5; TRBD1 might be the D (5 bases). Per the germline V gene, CDR1 is SGHRS and CDR2 is YFSETQ. The CDR3 consists of 13 residues. V lost 4 bases to trimming and J lost 2 bases, with 9 bases between them. Written as DNA, the CDR3 is TGCGCCAGCAGCAAAGGGGTGCAAGAGACCCAGTACTTC. This sequence encodes CASSKGVQETQYF.

This chain connects TRBV5-1 to TRBJ1-4; no firm D call. The CDR3 has 16 residues. Trimming removed 4 bases from V and 5 bases from J, with 18 bases in between. Germline CDR1 reads SGHRS; CDR2 reads YFSETQ. The CDR3 loop is CASSPEPGSGNEKLFF. CDR3 bases: TGCGCCAGCAGCCCGGAACCGGGATCTGGGAATGAAAAACTGTTTTTT.

The chain carries TRBV19 and TRBJ1-1; D might be TRBD1 (6 bases). V was cut by 6 bases and J by 7 bases, with 9 bases left in between. Germline V lookup: CDR1 LNHDA, CDR2 SQIVND (reference sequence). This CDR3 spans 11 amino acids. The CDR3 protein is CASRGAGEAFF. As DNA, the CDR3 is TGTGCCAGTAGGGGGGCAGGTGAAGCTTTCTTT.

This chain links TRBV27 with TRBJ1-4; 8 positions agree with TRBD1. Per the germline V gene, CDR1 is MNHEY and CDR2 is SMNVEV (reference sequence). Unmatched junction bases numbered 4, after V lost 5 bases and J lost 8 bases. This CDR3 spans 13 amino acids. The CDR3 coding sequence is TGTGCCAGCAGTGGACAGGGTGAAGAAAAACTGTTTTTT. It yields the protein CASSGQGEEKLFF.

The chain recombines TRBV2 with TRBJ2-5, with D perhaps TRBD1 (5 bases). The ends were cut back, 5 bases at V and 4 bases at J, with 8 bases in the middle. The length of the CDR3 is 12 residues. The germline V gene has CDR1 SNHLY and CDR2 FYNNEI. The CDR3 sequence: CASSRGRETQYF. Written as DNA, the CDR3 is TGTGCCAGCAGTAGGGGCCGAGAGACCCAGTACTTC.

The chain is built from TRBV15 and TRBJ2-7; a possible D gene is TRBD1 (6 bases). Trimming took off 3 bases at V and 1 base at J, with 10 bases between the two ends. This CDR3 comprises 14 residues. Germline CDR1 LNHNV, CDR2 YYDKDF (reference sequence). The CDR3 DNA reads TGTGCCACCAGCAGGGACAGAGAGTCCTACGAGCAGTACTTC. This gives the protein CATSRDRESYEQYF.

J is TRBJ2-2 and V is TRBV2; D might be TRBD1 (5 bases). The CDR3 length is 15 residues. The germline V gene encodes CDR1 SNHLY and CDR2 FYNNEI. V dropped 5 bases and J dropped 0 bases, with 10 bases sitting between them. This chain's CDR3 is CASSRQSTNTGELFF. The CDR3, as DNA: TGTGCCAGCAGTAGACAGTCCACGAACACCGGGGAGCTGTTTTTT.

The chain employs TRBV5-4 and TRBJ1-2; TRBD1 is a possible D gene (5 bases). The V gene lost 2 bases and the J gene lost 4 bases, with 12 bases spanning the gap. Germline CDR1 is SGHNT and CDR2 is YYREEE (reference sequence). This CDR3 comprises 14 residues. The CDR3 coding sequence is TGTGCCAGCAGCTTAGGAGGGGCCCGCTATGGCTACACCTTC. Translated: CASSLGGARYGYTF.

V usage is TRBV21-1 and J usage is TRBJ1-2; the table calls TRBD1, which could not be checked here. TRBV21-1 is deemed a pseudogene. CDR3 length: 13 amino acids. CDR3 loop: CASSKVGQKGYTF. The CDR3, as DNA: TGTGCCAGCAGCAAAGTTGGCCAGAAAGGCTACACCTTC.

The rearrangement joins TRBV6-1 to TRBJ1-1; TRBD1 aligns across 8 bases. The junction had 9 bases not matched to a gene; V was cut back by 2 bases and J by 4 bases. This CDR3 region has 16 residues. CDR1 is MNHNS and CDR2 is SASEGT in the germline V gene. The CDR3 loop is CASSESGTGRGTEAFF. CDR3 DNA sequence: TGTGCCAGCAGTGAATCGGGGACAGGAAGGGGCACTGAAGCTTTCTTT.

This chain connects TRBV5-4 to TRBJ2-2, with a weak D call TRBD1 (6 bases). The V gene lost 3 bases and the J gene lost 5 bases, with 17 bases spanning the gap. CDR3 length: 16 residues. The germline gives CDR1 SGHNT, CDR2 YYREEE (reference sequence). The DNA of the CDR3 is TGTGCCAGCAGCTCTGGGACAAGCCGCAGTACCGGGGAGCTGTTTTTT. Encoded protein: CASSSGTSRSTGELFF. Based on the CDR3 plus reference TRBV5-4 and TRBJ2-2, the full variable domain is ETGVTQSPTHLIKTRGQQVTLRCSSQSGHNTVSWYQQALGQGPQFIFQYYREEENGRGNFPPRFSGLQFPNYSSELNVNALELDDSALYLCASSSGTSRSTGELFFGEGSRLTVL.

The chain couples TRBV7-2 to TRBJ2-3, with a tentative D call TRBD2 (5 bases). The ends were cut back, 3 bases at V and 4 bases at J, with 20 bases in the middle. Germline lookup yields CDR1 SGHTA and CDR2 FQGNSA. The CDR3 loop spans 17 amino acids. CDR3 nucleotide sequence: TGTGCCAGCAGCTTCAGGACTTGGCGGGCCCCGCCAGATACGCAGTATTTT. It codes for CASSFRTWRAPPDTQYF.

A single count supports this clone. The chain employs TRBV15 and TRBJ2-7; 7 bases match TRBD2. Germline V lookup: CDR1 LNHNV, CDR2 YYDKDF (reference sequence). V lost 0 bases to trimming and J lost 1 base; unmatched junction nucleotides: 3. This CDR3 region has 15 residues. The CDR3 spells CATSRDGGGSYEQYF. The DNA of the CDR3 is TGTGCCACCAGCAGAGATGGGGGGGGATCCTACGAGCAGTACTTC.

This clone was counted once. The genes are TRBV18 and TRBJ1-1; 12 bases are shared with TRBD1. The CDR3 is 15 residues long. In germline, CDR1 is KGHSH, CDR2 LQKENI. Losses at the gene ends were 4 bases for V and 4 bases for J; bases not matched to a gene: 4. The CDR3 sequence is CASSLGTGGGTEAFF. CDR3 coding DNA: TGTGCCAGCTCACTAGGGACAGGGGGCGGCACTGAAGCTTTCTTT.

The chain carries TRBV5-5 and TRBJ1-3; 8 bases match TRBD1. This CDR3 region has 14 residues. V shed 2 bases, J shed 4 bases, and the junction held 2 bases outside the gene matches. The V gene's germline CDR1 is SGHKS and CDR2 YYEKEE (reference sequence). The CDR3 bases are TGTGCCAGCAGCTTACAGGGGGAAGGAAACACCATATATTTT. Protein product: CASSLQGEGNTIYF.

Remarks on this clone: Other DNA sequences in this sample translate to the same CDR3. The CDR3 spells CASSVAADTQYF. For the CDR3, the DNA is TGTGCCAGCAGCGTAGCTGCAGATACGCAGTATTTT. The rearrangement uses TRBV9 and TRBJ2-3; no clear D. The ends were cut back, 0 bases at V and 4 bases at J, with 3 bases in the middle. The V gene's germline CDR1 is SGDLS and CDR2 YYNGEE. The length of the CDR3 is 12 residues.

This clone was seen once. This chain connects TRBV2 to TRBJ2-6; possible D gene TRBD2, 5 bases. Deletions cut 7 bases from V and 4 bases from J, with 14 bases between. CDR3 length: 15 residues. Germline V gene data show CDR1 as SNHLY and CDR2 as FYNNEI. DNA for the CDR3: TGTGCCAGCATGAGGGAATCAACCGGGGCCAACGTCCTGACTTTC. It specifies CASMRESTGANVLTF.

The chain links TRBV2 to TRBJ2-5; TRBD2 agrees at 7 bases. Unmatched junction bases numbered 6, after V lost 6 bases and J lost 5 bases. The CDR3 runs to 13 residues. Germline V gives CDR1 SNHLY, CDR2 FYNNEI. The CDR3 region has the DNA TGTGCCAGCAGCCGGGACTACGAGGAGACCCAGTACTTC. Its translation is CASSRDYEETQYF.

This chain joins TRBV5-4 and TRBJ1-1; no firm D call. The CDR3 is made up of 16 amino acids. V shed 4 bases and J shed 3 bases, with 19 bases lying between them. Germline V lookup: CDR1 SGHNT, CDR2 YYREEE (reference sequence). CDR3 sequence reads: CASSQEADARDTEAFF. The CDR3 region has the DNA TGTGCCAGCAGCCAGGAAGCCGACGCGCGGGACACTGAAGCTTTCTTT.

The chain carries TRBV2 and TRBJ2-3; D remains ambiguous. Germline assignment: CDR1 SNHLY and CDR2 FYNNEI. The CDR3 runs to 12 residues. V gave up 6 bases and J gave up 2 bases, with 6 bases separating them. This CDR3 is CASSTITDTQYF. CDR3 nucleotides: TGTGCCAGCAGCACAATCACAGATACGCAGTATTTT.